This TCR beta chain was observed in a study of blood T cell repertoires in COVID-19. As for the study in general: The study drew acute and convalescent COVID-19 samples from the United States, Italy and Spain. Sources were T cells, B-cell-depleted T cells, or PBMCs; the material itself was cDNA or gDNA.

Original handling: Amplification of reference gene primers provided the estimated nucleated cell counts. Only in-frame clones appear in the TCRdb table, and some are missing; sequencing was by immunoSEQ multiplex PCR. That table gives V, J and clone size, and the DNA gave D and trimming. The table includes 80,000 to 130,000 clones, 80% to 95% detected once. Germline V gene data show CDR1 as MNHEY and CDR2 as SMNVEV (reference sequence). The CDR3 has 16 amino acids. V was clipped by 6 bases and J by 0 bases, with 18 bases between them. The source material was peripheral blood. V usage is TRBV27 and J usage is TRBJ2-7, with D maybe TRBD1 (5 bases). This clonotype was sampled from a man in his 70s with acute or convalescent COVID-19. This CDR3 is CASSPRRGLSSYEQYF. As DNA, the CDR3 is TGTGCCAGCAGCCCAAGAAGGGGTCTTAGCTCCTACGAGCAGTACTTC.